The text below deals with one T cell receptor beta chain. Its target is not known. Using immunoSEQ multiplex PCR, the repertoire was profiled, and TCRdb retains in-frame clones only, with some absent. The data contain 73,000 or so clones, approximately 91% of them singletons. The sample originates from a study of OX40 agonist ivuxolimab in advanced cancers. Study in general: Ivuxolimab, an agonist antibody against OX40 (CD134), was given to patients.

Study observations and caveats: At 0.1 to 3.0 mg/kg, CD4+ and CD8+ blood T cells expanded clonally by week 6.

Peripheral blood came from all dose cohorts at three timepoints. Trimming cost V 0 bases and J 5 bases, with 11 bases left between them. This CDR3 comprises 14 residues. Per germline, CDR1 MNHEY and CDR2 SMNVEV (reference sequence). The TCR comes from an adult with an advanced solid tumor such as melanoma, head and neck, liver or kidney cancer. The sample consisted of CD4+ or CD8+ T cells sorted from blood, taken in a trial of the OX40 agonist ivuxolimab. This sequence joins TRBV27 and TRBJ2-7; no reliable D call. CDR3 sequence: CASSLSRPWHEQYF. In nucleotides, the CDR3 is TGTGCCAGCAGTTTATCGCGGCCATGGCACGAGCAGTACTTC.